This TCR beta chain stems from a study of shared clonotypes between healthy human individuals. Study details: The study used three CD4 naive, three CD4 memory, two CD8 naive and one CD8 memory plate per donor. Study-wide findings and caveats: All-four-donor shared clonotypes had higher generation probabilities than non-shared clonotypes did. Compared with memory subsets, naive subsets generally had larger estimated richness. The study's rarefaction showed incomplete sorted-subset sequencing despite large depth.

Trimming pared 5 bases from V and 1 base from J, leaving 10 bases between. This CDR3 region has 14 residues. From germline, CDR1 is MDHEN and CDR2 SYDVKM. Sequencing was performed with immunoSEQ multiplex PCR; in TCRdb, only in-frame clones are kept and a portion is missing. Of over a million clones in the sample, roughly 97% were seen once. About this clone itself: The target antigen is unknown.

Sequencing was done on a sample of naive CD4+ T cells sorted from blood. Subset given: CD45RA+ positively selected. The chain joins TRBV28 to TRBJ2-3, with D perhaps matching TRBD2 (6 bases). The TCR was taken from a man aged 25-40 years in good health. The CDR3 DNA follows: TGTGCCAGCAGTCAACCTAGCGGCACAGATACGCAGTATTTT. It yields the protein CASSQPSGTDTQYF.